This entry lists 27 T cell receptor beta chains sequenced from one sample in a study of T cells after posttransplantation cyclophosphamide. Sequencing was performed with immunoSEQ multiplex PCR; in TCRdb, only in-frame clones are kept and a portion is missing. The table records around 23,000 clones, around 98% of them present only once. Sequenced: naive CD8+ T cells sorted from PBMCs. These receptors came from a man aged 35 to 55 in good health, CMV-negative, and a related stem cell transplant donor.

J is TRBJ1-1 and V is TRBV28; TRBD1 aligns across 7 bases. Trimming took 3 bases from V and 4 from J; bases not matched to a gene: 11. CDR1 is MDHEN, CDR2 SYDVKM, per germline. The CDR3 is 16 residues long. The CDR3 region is CASSLVRGLGGTEAFF. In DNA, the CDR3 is TGTGCCAGCAGTTTGGTGAGGGGGCTAGGGGGCACTGAAGCTTTCTTT.

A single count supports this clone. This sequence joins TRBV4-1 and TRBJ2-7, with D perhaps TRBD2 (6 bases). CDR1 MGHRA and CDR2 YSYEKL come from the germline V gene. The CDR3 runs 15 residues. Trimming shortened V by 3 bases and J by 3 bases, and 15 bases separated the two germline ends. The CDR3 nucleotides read TGCGCCAGCAGCCAGACTAGACAGACTGGCTACGAGCAGTACTTC. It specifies CASSQTRQTGYEQYF.

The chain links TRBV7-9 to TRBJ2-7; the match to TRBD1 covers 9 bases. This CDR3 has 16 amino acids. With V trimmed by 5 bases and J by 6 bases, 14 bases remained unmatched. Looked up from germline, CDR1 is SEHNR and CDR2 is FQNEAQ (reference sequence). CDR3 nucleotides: TGTGCCAGCAGCCTAACCGGGACAGGGCGAACTGGCGAGCAGTACTTC. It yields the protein CASSLTGTGRTGEQYF.

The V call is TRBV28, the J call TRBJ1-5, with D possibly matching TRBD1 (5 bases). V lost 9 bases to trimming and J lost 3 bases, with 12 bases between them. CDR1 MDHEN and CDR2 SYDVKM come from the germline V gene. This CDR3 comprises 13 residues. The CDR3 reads CASKQEINQPQHF. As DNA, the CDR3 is TGTGCCAGTAAACAGGAGATCAATCAGCCCCAGCATTTT. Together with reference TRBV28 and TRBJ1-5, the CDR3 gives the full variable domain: DVKVTQSSRYLVKRTGEKVFLECVQDMDHENMFWYRQDPGLGLRLIYFSYDVKMKEKGDIPEGYSVSREKKERFSLILESASTNQTSMYLCASKQEINQPQHFGDGTRLSIL.

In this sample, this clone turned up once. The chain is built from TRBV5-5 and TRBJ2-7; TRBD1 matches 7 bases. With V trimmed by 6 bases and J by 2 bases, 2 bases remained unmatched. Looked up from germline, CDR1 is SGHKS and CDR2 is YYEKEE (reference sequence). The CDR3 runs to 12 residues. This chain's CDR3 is CASTGTAYEQYF. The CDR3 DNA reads TGTGCCAGCACCGGGACAGCCTACGAGCAGTACTTC.

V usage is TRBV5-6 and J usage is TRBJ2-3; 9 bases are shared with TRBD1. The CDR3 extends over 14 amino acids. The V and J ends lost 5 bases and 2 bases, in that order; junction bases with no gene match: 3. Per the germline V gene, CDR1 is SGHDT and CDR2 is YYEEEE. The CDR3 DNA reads TGTGCCAGCAGATGGGACAGGGCCACAGATACGCAGTATTTT. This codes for CASRWDRATDTQYF.

CDR3 in amino acids: CSAEGTGDRYEQYF. The CDR3 DNA follows: TGCAGCGCCGAGGGGACAGGGGATAGGTACGAGCAGTACTTC. This rearrangement joins TRBV29-1 to TRBJ2-7; 10 nucleotides agree with TRBD1. The CDR3 loop spans 14 amino acids. CDR1 SQVTM and CDR2 ANQGSEA come from the germline V gene. The V gene end was trimmed by 7 bases and the J gene end by 4 bases; junction bases not matched to a gene: 10.

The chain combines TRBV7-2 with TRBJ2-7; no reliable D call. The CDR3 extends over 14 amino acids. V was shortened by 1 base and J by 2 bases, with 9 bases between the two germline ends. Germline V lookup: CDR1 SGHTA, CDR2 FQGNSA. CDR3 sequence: CASSLDSPTYEQYF. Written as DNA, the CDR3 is TGTGCCAGCAGCTTAGACAGCCCTACCTACGAGCAGTACTTC.

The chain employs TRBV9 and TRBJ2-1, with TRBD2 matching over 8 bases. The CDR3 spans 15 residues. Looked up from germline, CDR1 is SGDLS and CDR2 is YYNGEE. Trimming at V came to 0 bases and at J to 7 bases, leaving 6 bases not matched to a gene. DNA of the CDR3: TGTGCCAGCAGCGTAGATCGGCGGGAGGTAAATGAGCAGTTCTTC. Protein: CASSVDRREVNEQFF.

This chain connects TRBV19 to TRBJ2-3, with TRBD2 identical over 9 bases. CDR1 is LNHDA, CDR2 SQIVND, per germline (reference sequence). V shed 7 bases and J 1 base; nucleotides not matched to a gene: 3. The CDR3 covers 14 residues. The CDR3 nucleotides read TGTGCCAGTAATAGCGGGAGACGCACAGATACGCAGTATTTT. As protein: CASNSGRRTDTQYF.

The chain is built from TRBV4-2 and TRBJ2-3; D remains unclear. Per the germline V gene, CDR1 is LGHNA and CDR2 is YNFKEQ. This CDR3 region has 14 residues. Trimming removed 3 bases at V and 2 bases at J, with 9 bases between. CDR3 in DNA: TGTGCCAGCAGCCATCATAGAAACACAGATACGCAGTATTTT. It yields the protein CASSHHRNTDTQYF.

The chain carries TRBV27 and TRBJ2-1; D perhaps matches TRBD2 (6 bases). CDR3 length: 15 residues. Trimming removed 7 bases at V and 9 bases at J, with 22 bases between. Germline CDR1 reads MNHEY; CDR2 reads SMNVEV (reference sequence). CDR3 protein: CASTTYSGEDTEQFF. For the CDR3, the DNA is TGTGCCAGCACAACTTATAGCGGAGAGGATACTGAGCAGTTCTTC.

The CDR3 DNA follows: TGTGCCAGCAGTTACTCAGGGGGATATCAGCCCCAGCATTTT. Its protein product is CASSYSGGYQPQHF. The gene calls are TRBV6-5 and TRBJ1-5; perhaps TRBD1 as D (6 bases). The germline V gene encodes CDR1 MNHEY and CDR2 SVGAGI. V was trimmed by 0 bases and J by 5 bases, leaving 8 bases between them. This CDR3 has 14 residues.

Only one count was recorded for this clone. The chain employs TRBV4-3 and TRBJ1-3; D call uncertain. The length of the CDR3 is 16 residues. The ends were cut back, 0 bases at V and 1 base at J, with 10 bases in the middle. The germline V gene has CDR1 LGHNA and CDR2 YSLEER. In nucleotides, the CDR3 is TGCGCCAGCAGCCAAGAGACAAACAAGTCTGGAAACACCATATATTTT. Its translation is CASSQETNKSGNTIYF.

CDR3: CASSTSGTVNNEQFF. In DNA form, the CDR3 reads TGTGCCAGCAGCACATCCGGGACAGTGAACAATGAGCAGTTCTTC. The V and J genes are TRBV9 and TRBJ2-1; TRBD1 agrees at 7 bases. The germline CDR1 and CDR2 sequences are SGDLS and YYNGEE. After removal of 4 bases from V and 5 bases from J, the junction contained 9 bases not matched to a gene. The CDR3 length is 15 residues. The full variable domain, completed using reference TRBV9 and TRBJ2-1, is DSGVTQTPKHLITATGQRVTLRCSPRSGDLSVYWYQQSLDQGLQFLIQYYNGEERAKGNILERFSAQQFPDLHSELNLSSLELGDSALYFCASSTSGTVNNEQFFGPGTRLTVL.

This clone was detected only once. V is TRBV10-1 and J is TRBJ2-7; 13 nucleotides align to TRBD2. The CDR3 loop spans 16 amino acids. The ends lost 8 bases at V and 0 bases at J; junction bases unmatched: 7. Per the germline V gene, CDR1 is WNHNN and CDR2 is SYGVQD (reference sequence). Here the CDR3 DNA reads TGCGCCAGCGTGGGACTAGCGGGATTATGCTCCTACGAGCAGTACTTC. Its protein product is CASVGLAGLCSYEQYF.

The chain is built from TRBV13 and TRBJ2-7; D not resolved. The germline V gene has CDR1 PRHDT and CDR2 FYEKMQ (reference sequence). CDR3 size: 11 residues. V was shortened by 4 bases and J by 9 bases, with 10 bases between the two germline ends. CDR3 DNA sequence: TGTGCCAGCAGCTCGCCTCGAGGGCAGTACTTC. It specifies CASSSPRGQYF.

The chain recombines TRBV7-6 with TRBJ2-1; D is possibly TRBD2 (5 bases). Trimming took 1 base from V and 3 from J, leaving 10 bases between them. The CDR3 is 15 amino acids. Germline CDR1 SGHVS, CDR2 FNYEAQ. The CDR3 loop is CASSLGRTGYNEQFF. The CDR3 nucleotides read TGTGCCAGCAGCTTAGGGAGGACGGGCTACAATGAGCAGTTCTTC.

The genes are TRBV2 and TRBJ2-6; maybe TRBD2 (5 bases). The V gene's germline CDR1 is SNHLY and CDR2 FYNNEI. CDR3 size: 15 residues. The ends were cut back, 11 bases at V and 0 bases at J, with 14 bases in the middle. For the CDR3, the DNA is TGTGCCGCCCAATCGGGGTTCTCTGGGGCCAACGTCCTGACTTTC. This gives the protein CAAQSGFSGANVLTF.

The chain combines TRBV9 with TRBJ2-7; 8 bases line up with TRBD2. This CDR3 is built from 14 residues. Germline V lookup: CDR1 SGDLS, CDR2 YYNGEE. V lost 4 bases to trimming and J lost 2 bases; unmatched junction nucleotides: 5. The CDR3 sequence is CASSLGTSAYEQYF. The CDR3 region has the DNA TGTGCCAGCAGCCTCGGGACTAGTGCCTACGAGCAGTACTTC.

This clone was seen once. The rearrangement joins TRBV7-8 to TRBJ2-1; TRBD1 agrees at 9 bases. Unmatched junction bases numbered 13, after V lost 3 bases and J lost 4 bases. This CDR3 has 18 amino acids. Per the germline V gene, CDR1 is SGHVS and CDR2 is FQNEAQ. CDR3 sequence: CASSFDLSGTGQYNEQFF. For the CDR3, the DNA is TGTGCCAGCAGCTTTGACCTATCCGGGACAGGGCAGTACAATGAGCAGTTCTTC.

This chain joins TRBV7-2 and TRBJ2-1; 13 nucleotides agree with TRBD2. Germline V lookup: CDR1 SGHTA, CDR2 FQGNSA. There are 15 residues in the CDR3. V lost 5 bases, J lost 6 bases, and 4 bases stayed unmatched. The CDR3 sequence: CASSPLAGGGNEQFF. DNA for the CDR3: TGTGCCAGCAGCCCACTAGCGGGAGGGGGCAATGAGCAGTTCTTC.

DNA for the CDR3: TGTGCCAGCAGCCAAGATCCCACGCAGGGAAGGTCGTACAATGAGCAGTTCTTC. Its protein product is CASSQDPTQGRSYNEQFF. The chain is built from TRBV14 and TRBJ2-1; possible D gene TRBD1, 5 bases. The CDR3 totals 18 residues. Germline lookup yields CDR1 SGHDN and CDR2 FVKESK. V lost 0 bases, J lost 4 bases, and 19 bases lay in between.

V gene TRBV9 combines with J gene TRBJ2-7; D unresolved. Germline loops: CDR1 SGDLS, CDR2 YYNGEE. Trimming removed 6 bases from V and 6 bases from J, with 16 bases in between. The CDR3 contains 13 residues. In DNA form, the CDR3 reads TGTGCCAGCACCACCACTCTCCGGTCCGAGCAGTACTTC. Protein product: CASTTTLRSEQYF.

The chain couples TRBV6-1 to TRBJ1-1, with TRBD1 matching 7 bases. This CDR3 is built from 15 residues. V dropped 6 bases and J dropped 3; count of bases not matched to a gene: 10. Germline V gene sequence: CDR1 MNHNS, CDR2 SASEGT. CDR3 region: CASRKDRAGDTEAFF. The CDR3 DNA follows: TGTGCCAGCAGGAAAGACAGGGCCGGGGACACTGAAGCTTTCTTT.

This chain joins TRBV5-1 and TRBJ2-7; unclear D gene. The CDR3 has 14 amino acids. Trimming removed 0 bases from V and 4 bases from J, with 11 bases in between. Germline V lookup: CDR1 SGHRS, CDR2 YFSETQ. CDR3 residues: CASSLGNSGYEQYF. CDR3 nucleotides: TGCGCCAGCAGCTTGGGAAACAGTGGTTACGAGCAGTACTTC.

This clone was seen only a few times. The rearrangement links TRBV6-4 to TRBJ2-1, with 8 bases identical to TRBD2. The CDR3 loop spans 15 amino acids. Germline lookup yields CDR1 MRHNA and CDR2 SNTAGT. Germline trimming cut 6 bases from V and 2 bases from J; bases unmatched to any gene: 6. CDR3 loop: CASSESGSAYNEQFF. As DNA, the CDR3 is TGTGCCAGCAGCGAGAGCGGGAGCGCCTACAATGAGCAGTTCTTC.